What follows are 31 T cell receptor beta chains derived from one specimen sequenced in a study of regulatory T cells in long-lasting Graves disease. HTBI primers from iRepertoire and Arm-PCR of CDR3 regions yielded the TCR beta libraries. TCRdb reanalysed the multiplex PCR reads using MiXCR and keeps one entry per CDR3 protein. This table holds around 460,000 distinct CDR3 sequences, approximately 23% found once. The time point was: persistent/refractory GD, antithyroid drugs over 5 years with positive TRAb. RNA from PBMCs was the source of the TCR library. Sequencing used peripheral blood mononuclear cells (PBMCs), obtained when the disease was refractory, from a patient treated with antithyroid drugs. All receptors derive from a female donor with Graves disease.

This clonotype has a count of ten or more. V and J are TRBV5-1 and TRBJ1-1, with D perhaps TRBD1 (6 bases). Trimming took 4 bases from V and 2 from J, leaving 18 bases between them. Germline CDR1 reads SGHRS; CDR2 reads YFSETQ. This CDR3 spans 16 amino acids. The CDR3 DNA reads as TGCGCCAGCAGCCCACGGGGGGGCAACTCTAACACTGAAGCTTTCTTT. Protein product: CASSPRGGNSNTEAFF. The full variable domain, completed using reference TRBV5-1 and TRBJ1-1, is KAGVTQTPRYLIKTRGQQVTLSCSPISGHRSVSWYQQTPGQGLQFLFEYFSETQRNKGNFPGRFSGRQFSNSRSEMNVSTLELGDSALYLCASSPRGGNSNTEAFFGQGTRLTVV.

The sample holds many counts of this clonotype. The rearrangement links TRBV11-2 to TRBJ2-5, with D possibly being TRBD1 (6 bases). The CDR3 consists of 15 residues. V dropped 1 base and J dropped 4 bases, with 13 bases sitting between them. CDR1 is SGHAT and CDR2 is FQNNGV in the germline V gene. CDR3 sequence: CASSLASQGPETQYF. CDR3 DNA sequence: TGTGCCAGCAGCTTAGCATCGCAGGGGCCAGAGACCCAGTACTTC.

This clonotype occurred a few times. The V call is TRBV20-1, the J call TRBJ2-7; the D gene is possibly TRBD1 (6 bases). The CDR3 covers 14 residues. Germline CDR1 reads DFQATT; CDR2 reads SNEGSKA (reference sequence). V lost 0 bases and J 2 bases, leaving 11 bases between the germline ends. CDR3 in DNA: TGCAGTGCTAGAGATCAGGGGCCTCCCTACGAGCAGTACTTC. Translation: CSARDQGPPYEQYF.

This chain links TRBV28 with TRBJ2-7; 8 bases line up with TRBD1. In germline, CDR1 is MDHEN, CDR2 SYDVKM. This CDR3 contains 15 residues. With V trimmed by 4 bases and J by 6 bases, 11 bases remained unmatched. The CDR3 DNA reads TGTGCCAGCAGTTCGATAAGGACAGGGTCGGTCGAGCAGTACTTC. Translated, it gives CASSSIRTGSVEQYF.

This clonotype was counted between two and nine times. The chain combines TRBV4-3 with TRBJ2-5, with D possibly matching TRBD2 (6 bases). Germline assignment: CDR1 LGHNA and CDR2 YSLEER. This CDR3 region has 16 residues. Trimming pared 1 base from V and 1 base from J, leaving 13 bases between. The chain's CDR3 is CASSQAPGEGQETQYF. DNA of the CDR3: TGCGCCAGCAGCCAAGCCCCGGGGGAAGGCCAAGAGACCCAGTACTTC.

This clonotype was detected ten times or more. This CDR3 is CASSSNNQPQHF. The CDR3 region has the DNA TGTGCCAGCAGTTCTAACAATCAGCCCCAGCATTTT. This chain connects TRBV28 to TRBJ1-5; D is unresolved. This CDR3 is built from 12 residues. The germline V gene encodes CDR1 MDHEN and CDR2 SYDVKM. Trimming cost V 4 bases and J 3 bases, with 4 bases left between them.

This clonotype was seen repeatedly, ten times or more. The genes are TRBV7-2 and TRBJ2-6; D tentatively fits TRBD1 or TRBD2 (6 bases each). Trimming left V 0 bases short and J 0 bases short, with 18 bases between. The CDR3 covers 20 residues. Germline assignment: CDR1 SGHTA and CDR2 FQGNSA. CDR3 in amino acids: CASSLAGGELDYSGANVLTF. The CDR3 region has the DNA TGTGCCAGCAGCTTAGCGGGGGGCGAATTGGACTACTCTGGGGCCAACGTCCTGACTTTC.

This chain connects TRBV29-1 to TRBJ2-5, with TRBD1 matching 7 bases. CDR1 and CDR2 from the germline V gene are SQVTM and ANQGSEA. The CDR3 consists of 14 residues. V lost 7 bases to trimming and J lost 1 base; unmatched junction nucleotides: 9. CDR3 loop: CSANYRGSQETQYF. As DNA, the CDR3 is TGCAGCGCTAACTACAGGGGTTCCCAAGAGACCCAGTACTTC.

This chain connects TRBV6-2 or TRBV6-3 to TRBJ2-2; unclear D gene. The CDR3 length is 19 residues. Trimming shortened V by 2 bases and J by 0 bases, and 19 bases separated the two germline ends. Germline CDR1 reads MNHEY; CDR2 reads SVGEGT. The CDR3 reads CASSYLLEYGPPNTGELFF. DNA for the CDR3: TGTGCCAGCAGTTACCTGCTCGAATACGGTCCCCCGAACACCGGGGAGCTGTTTTTT.

This clonotype was recorded many times. The rearrangement links TRBV27 to TRBJ1-2; tentatively, D is TRBD1 (5 bases). Per germline, CDR1 MNHEY and CDR2 SMNVEV (reference sequence). The V end was cut by 3 bases, the J end by 7 bases, with 12 bases between. The CDR3 spans 13 residues. CDR3 bases: TGTGCCAGCAGTTTTGTGGACCAGGGTGGCTACACCTTC. This translates into CASSFVDQGGYTF.

J is TRBJ2-2 and V is TRBV6-4; 7 bases fit TRBD2. V was pared by 2 bases and J by 0 bases, with 3 bases of the junction left unmatched. CDR3 size: 16 residues. Germline V gene data show CDR1 as MRHNA and CDR2 as SNTAGT. The CDR3, as DNA: TGTGCCAGCAGTGACGGTGGGAGGGCGAACACCGGGGAGCTGTTTTTT. This codes for CASSDGGRANTGELFF.

This clonotype turned up a few times. J is TRBJ2-5 and V is TRBV7-9; possible D gene TRBD1, 6 bases. Trimming shortened V by 6 bases and J by 0 bases, and 11 bases separated the two germline ends. The CDR3 totals 14 residues. Germline V CDR1 and CDR2: SEHNR, FQNEAQ (reference sequence). The CDR3 nucleotides are TGTGCCAGCAGGCTGACAGGAAACCAAGAGACCCAGTACTTC. This sequence encodes CASRLTGNQETQYF. The whole variable domain, filled in from reference TRBV7-9 and TRBJ2-5, reads DTGVSQNPRHKITKRGQNVTFRCDPISEHNRLYWYRQTLGQGPEFLTYFQNEAQLEKSRLLSDRFSAERPKGSFSTLEIQRTEQGDSAMYLCASRLTGNQETQYFGPGTRLLVL.

V gene TRBV30 combines with J gene TRBJ2-1; a weak D match, TRBD2 (6 bases). The CDR3 length is 13 residues. Germline V gives CDR1 GTSNPN, CDR2 SVGIG (reference sequence). V shed 1 base and J shed 6 bases, with 10 bases lying between them. CDR3 protein: CAWSGLDTNEQFF. Written as DNA, the CDR3 is TGTGCCTGGAGTGGACTAGACACCAATGAGCAGTTCTTC.

The chain links TRBV28 to TRBJ2-1, with 7 bases that match TRBD1. CDR3 length: 13 amino acids. J gave up 6 bases and V 7 bases, and 6 bases lay outside the gene matches. Germline CDR1 MDHEN, CDR2 SYDVKM. The CDR3 here is CASTKTGFNEQFF. CDR3 sequence (DNA): TGTGCCAGCACCAAGACAGGGTTCAATGAGCAGTTCTTC.

This chain links TRBV20-1 with TRBJ2-7; TRBD2 aligns across 11 bases. The CDR3 spans 18 residues. The J segment lost 0 bases and the V segment lost 3 bases, leaving 13 bases of the junction unmatched. Germline V gene lookup returns CDR1 DFQATT and CDR2 SNEGSKA (reference sequence). The CDR3 sequence: CSASPVNLAGGSSYEQYF. DNA for the CDR3: TGCAGTGCTAGTCCAGTAAATCTAGCGGGGGGCTCCTCCTACGAGCAGTACTTC.

With regard to this clonotype: Being one base from a much bigger clone, this may be a read error. The V and J genes are TRBV7-2 and TRBJ2-4; 9 bases agree with TRBD2. CDR1 and CDR2 (germline): SGHTA, FQGNSA. This CDR3 spans 15 amino acids. The trim removed 3 bases at V and 8 bases at J, leaving 8 bases unmatched. DNA for the CDR3: TGTGCCAGCAGCTTTCATCTAGCGGGGCAGGACATTCAGTACTTC. Protein product: CASSFHLAGQDIQYF.

This clonotype was observed many times. V usage is TRBV6-1 and J usage is TRBJ1-1; tentatively, D is TRBD1 (6 bases). Per germline, CDR1 MNHNS and CDR2 SASEGT. The CDR3 is 14 residues long. V was pared by 6 bases and J by 0 bases, with 11 bases between. The CDR3 coding sequence is TGTGCCAGCAGACAGGGTCCCCTGAACACTGAAGCTTTCTTT. It is translated as CASRQGPLNTEAFF.

This clonotype was picked up a small number of times. This sequence joins TRBV20-1 and TRBJ1-1; D gene uncertain. This CDR3 has 13 amino acids. Germline V lookup: CDR1 DFQATT, CDR2 SNEGSKA (reference sequence). Deletions cut 3 bases from V and 0 bases from J, with 8 bases between. The CDR3 DNA reads TGCAGTGCTAGCGTCGGCTTGAACACTGAAGCTTTCTTT. Residues: CSASVGLNTEAFF.

This clonotype was recorded many times. The V and J genes are TRBV2 and TRBJ1-5, with 12 bases fitting TRBD1. CDR3 length equals 16 residues. The ends lost 4 bases at V and 9 bases at J; junction bases unmatched: 10. Germline CDR1 reads SNHLY; CDR2 reads FYNNEI. The CDR3 here is CASSVVGQGAKGPQHF. DNA of the CDR3: TGTGCCAGCAGTGTGGTGGGACAGGGGGCGAAGGGGCCCCAGCATTTT.

This clonotype was counted only a few times. The V and J genes are TRBV6-1 and TRBJ1-1, with D perhaps matching TRBD1 (5 bases). Looked up from germline, CDR1 is MNHNS and CDR2 is SASEGT. The CDR3 consists of 15 residues. With 5 bases removed from V and 0 bases from J, the gap between germline ends came to 13 bases. CDR3 DNA: TGTGCCAGCAGTCCGGGGGGGTACATGAACACTGAAGCTTTCTTT. The encoded protein is CASSPGGYMNTEAFF.

This clonotype was counted a few times. The chain carries TRBV19 and TRBJ1-1, with D possibly being TRBD1 (5 bases). The CDR3 consists of 14 residues. Germline values: CDR1 LNHDA, CDR2 SQIVND (reference sequence). V was clipped by 6 bases and J by 4 bases, with 15 bases between them. In DNA form, the CDR3 reads TGTGCCAGTAGCCCCCGGGGGGAAGGCACTGAAGCTTTCTTT. Its protein product is CASSPRGEGTEAFF.

In its sample, this clonotype was seen many times. The chain joins TRBV20-1 to TRBJ2-5, with D perhaps given as TRBD1 or TRBD2 (6 bases each). The germline V gene has CDR1 DFQATT and CDR2 SNEGSKA (reference sequence). V gave up 6 bases and J gave up 7 bases, with 12 bases separating them. The CDR3 sequence is 11 residues long. The chain's CDR3 is CSAGGRWTQYF. Here the CDR3 DNA reads TGCAGTGCGGGGGGCAGGTGGACCCAGTACTTC.

V is TRBV4-1 and J is TRBJ2-5; 9 bases are a match to TRBD1. Germline CDR1 is MGHRA and CDR2 is YSYEKL. This CDR3 is 19 amino acids long. The V and J ends lost 0 bases and 3 bases, in that order; junction bases with no gene match: 14. CDR3 nucleotides: TGCGCCAGCAGCCAAGATTACAGGGGGCGCTTCGGTAATGAAGAGACCCAGTACTTC. Its protein product is CASSQDYRGRFGNEETQYF.

This clonotype was recorded many times. The chain carries TRBV18 and TRBJ1-4, with unresolved D. The V end lost 2 bases, the J end lost 7 bases, and 14 bases lay between the germline ends. This CDR3 has 15 residues. CDR1 is KGHSH, CDR2 LQKENI, per germline. CDR3 DNA sequence: TGTGCCAGCTCACCAGATCTATCCGATTCTGAAAAACTGTTTTTT. As protein: CASSPDLSDSEKLFF.

The chain is built from TRBV6-4 and TRBJ1-2; D not resolved. The CDR3 covers 17 residues. The ends were cut back, 6 bases at V and 0 bases at J, with 20 bases in the middle. Germline V gives CDR1 MRHNA, CDR2 SNTAGT. DNA of the CDR3: TGTGCCAGCAGCCACCCCCGGCGATTGCCCTCTAACTATGGCTACACCTTC. It specifies CASSHPRRLPSNYGYTF.

A note on this clonotype: This may stem from a read error, because a much larger clone lies one nucleotide away. Because the CDR3 is missing its conserved closing phenylalanine or tryptophan, this is likely a read error. The V and J genes are TRBV2 and TRBJ1-1, with a tentative D call TRBD1 (5 bases). Germline V lookup: CDR1 SNHLY, CDR2 FYNNEI. Trimming left V 7 bases short and J 2 bases short, with 11 bases between. This CDR3 has 13 amino acids. The CDR3 DNA follows: TGTGCCAGCACCGGGGGTGCCAACACTGAAGCTTTCTCT. Residues: CASTGGANTEAFS.

This clonotype was found many times. The chain employs TRBV2 and TRBJ2-7; D may be TRBD2 (5 bases). The CDR3 is made up of 12 amino acids. From germline, CDR1 is SNHLY and CDR2 FYNNEI. V was clipped by 6 bases and J by 2 bases, with 8 bases between them. CDR3 sequence reads: CASRDGTYEQYF. The CDR3 DNA is TGTGCCAGCAGGGACGGGACCTACGAGCAGTACTTC.

This clonotype was seen repeatedly, ten times or more. The chain links TRBV2 to TRBJ1-1, with D possibly being TRBD1 (6 bases). CDR1 SNHLY and CDR2 FYNNEI come from the germline V gene. The CDR3 extends over 14 amino acids. Trimming cost V 10 bases and J 5 bases, with 20 bases left between them. The CDR3 DNA sequence: TGTGCCACCAAGGGGCGGGGGGCGTCGACTGAAGCTTTCTTT. It yields the protein CATKGRGASTEAFF.

Of note for this clonotype: This may come from a read error, since a much larger clone is one base off. This chain connects TRBV7-2 to TRBJ1-1; weak D call: TRBD1 (5 bases). Per germline, CDR1 SGHTA and CDR2 FQGNSA. The CDR3 extends over 14 amino acids. V was clipped by 5 bases and J by 1 base, with 11 bases between them. The CDR3 reads CASSRRQWNTEAFF. The CDR3 nucleotides are TGTGCCAGCAGCCGCAGACAGTGGAACACTGAAGCTTTCTTT.

This clonotype was detected a few times. The chain couples TRBV5-1 to TRBJ1-5, with D perhaps matching TRBD1 (6 bases). The CDR3 sequence is 16 residues long. The V gene's germline CDR1 is SGHRS and CDR2 YFSETQ. Trimming took 5 bases from V and 2 from J, leaving 17 bases between them. In DNA, the CDR3 is TGCGCCAGCAGAGACAGGCCAAGGTCTGGCAATCAGCCCCAGCATTTT. It encodes CASRDRPRSGNQPQHF.

The chain employs TRBV7-6 and TRBJ1-4; D is unclear. The ends were cut back, 5 bases at V and 8 bases at J, with 15 bases in the middle. This CDR3 is built from 14 residues. Germline CDR1 reads SGHVS; CDR2 reads FNYEAQ. Here the CDR3 reads CASSPAQEREKLFF. CDR3 DNA sequence: TGTGCCAGCAGCCCGGCCCAGGAGAGAGAAAAACTGTTTTTT.